Presented here are 13 T cell receptor beta chains from one specimen sequenced in a study of shared clonotypes between healthy human individuals. TCRdb's copy holds only in-frame clones and misses some; the assay was immunoSEQ multiplex PCR. The table includes about 380,000 clones, about 96% detected once. Sequencing input: memory CD8+ T cells sorted from blood. This sample's subset: CD45RO+ cells pooled with CCR7-negative TemRA cells. The receptors were gathered from a man younger than 45 in good health.

The rearrangement joins TRBV11-2 to TRBJ2-4, with D maybe TRBD1 (6 bases). Germline V gene lookup returns CDR1 SGHAT and CDR2 FQNNGV. CDR3 length equals 14 residues. V lost 9 bases and J 4 bases, leaving 16 bases between the germline ends. Here the CDR3 reads CASSAPGAKNIQYF. The CDR3 DNA reads as TGTGCCAGTAGCGCTCCAGGGGCGAAAAACATTCAGTACTTC.

This sequence joins TRBV7-9 and TRBJ2-2, with D hard to call. V was pared by 2 bases and J by 8 bases, with 6 bases between. Germline values: CDR1 SEHNR, CDR2 FQNEAQ (reference sequence). The CDR3 consists of 12 residues. CDR3 sequence reads: CASSLSPGELFF. The DNA for the CDR3 is TGTGCCAGCAGCTTATCCCCGGGGGAGCTGTTTTTT.

This sequence joins TRBV7-8 and TRBJ2-1; 10 positions match TRBD2. Germline-derived CDR1 and CDR2 are SGHVS and FQNEAQ. With V trimmed by 5 bases and J by 2 bases, 3 bases remained unmatched. This CDR3 is 15 amino acids long. The CDR3 reads CASSTSGTPYNEQFF. The CDR3 DNA reads TGTGCCAGCAGCACTAGCGGGACCCCCTACAATGAGCAGTTCTTC. Full variable domain (missing parts from reference TRBV7-8 and TRBJ2-1): GAGVSQSPRYKVAKRGQDVALRCDPISGHVSLFWYQQALGQGPEFLTYFQNEAQLDKSGLPSDRFFAERPEGSVSTLKIQRTQQEDSAVYLCASSTSGTPYNEQFFGPGTRLTVL.

This sequence joins TRBV27 and TRBJ2-3; 8 nucleotides agree with TRBD2. The CDR3 has 17 amino acids. The germline gives CDR1 MNHEY, CDR2 SMNVEV (reference sequence). Unmatched junction bases numbered 13, after V lost 8 bases and J lost 0 bases. The CDR3 DNA reads TGTGCCAGCGCGACAGACGGACTAGCTACTAGCACAGATACGCAGTATTTT. The encoded protein is CASATDGLATSTDTQYF.

The rearrangement links TRBV6-5 to TRBJ2-3; possibly TRBD1 or TRBD2 for D (6 bases each). Deletions cut 7 bases from V and 6 bases from J, with 17 bases between. The V gene's germline CDR1 is MNHEY and CDR2 SVGAGI. This CDR3 spans 14 amino acids. In DNA form, the CDR3 reads TGTGCCAGCACCAACGGGGGCTCTACGGATACGCAGTATTTT. Residues: CASTNGGSTDTQYF.

The chain combines TRBV7-2 with TRBJ2-1; 9 bases are a match to TRBD1. Germline CDR1 reads SGHTA; CDR2 reads FQGNSA. The CDR3 has 14 amino acids. The J segment lost 12 bases and the V segment lost 5 bases, leaving 11 bases of the junction unmatched. DNA of the CDR3: TGTGCCAGCAGCCAGGACAGGGGCGCATTTGGGCAGTTCTTC. It yields the protein CASSQDRGAFGQFF.

This chain uses TRBV10-2 with TRBJ2-2, with D possibly matching TRBD2 (6 bases). Germline lookup yields CDR1 WSHSY and CDR2 SAAADI. The CDR3 length is 11 residues. Deletions cut 7 bases from V and 6 bases from J, with 6 bases between. The CDR3 bases are TGCGCCAGCACGGGGGCCGGGGAGCTGTTTTTT. It translates to CASTGAGELFF.

The rearrangement joins TRBV6-5 to TRBJ2-1, with 9 bases lining up with TRBD2. Germline V lookup: CDR1 MNHEY, CDR2 SVGAGI. The CDR3 runs to 14 residues. The V and J ends lost 4 bases and 6 bases, in that order; junction bases with no gene match: 4. CDR3: CASSFSGGTNEQFF. CDR3 nucleotides: TGTGCCAGCAGTTTTAGCGGGGGAACCAATGAGCAGTTCTTC.

The rearrangement joins TRBV7-2 to TRBJ2-7; TRBD2 aligns across 9 bases. With V trimmed by 7 bases and J by 2 bases, 6 bases remained unmatched. This CDR3 is 14 amino acids long. Germline V gene data show CDR1 as SGHTA and CDR2 as FQGNSA. The CDR3 spells CASTRTSDTYEQYF. The CDR3 nucleotides read TGTGCCAGCACCAGGACTAGCGACACCTACGAGCAGTACTTC.

Of note for this clone: The junction and the germline gene differ at one end; a read error may be behind it. The rearrangement uses TRBV7-7 and TRBJ2-5, with a possible D match to TRBD2 (6 bases). This CDR3 spans 15 amino acids. Per germline, CDR1 SSHAT and CDR2 FNYEAQ (reference sequence). Here the CDR3 reads CASSPGGAAAETQYF. As DNA, the CDR3 is TGTGCTAGCAGCCCCGGCGGGGCCGCGGCAGAGACCCAGTACTTC.

This clone was counted a single time. V is TRBV5-1 and J is TRBJ2-2, with 10 bases aligning to TRBD2. Trimming took 0 bases from V and 8 from J; bases not matched to a gene: 1. The CDR3 covers 14 residues. Germline V CDR1 and CDR2: SGHRS, YFSETQ. CDR3 in amino acids: CASSLVLAGGELFF. CDR3 coding DNA: TGCGCCAGCAGCTTGGTACTAGCGGGAGGGGAGCTGTTTTTT. Filled out from reference TRBV5-1 and TRBJ2-2, the complete variable domain reads KAGVTQTPRYLIKTRGQQVTLSCSPISGHRSVSWYQQTPGQGLQFLFEYFSETQRNKGNFPGRFSGRQFSNSRSEMNVSTLELGDSALYLCASSLVLAGGELFFGEGSRLTVL.

V and J are TRBV6-1 and TRBJ2-2; D is possibly TRBD1 (5 bases). Trimming left V 5 bases short and J 3 bases short, with 10 bases between. CDR3 length equals 14 residues. Per germline, CDR1 MNHNS and CDR2 SASEGT. The CDR3, as DNA: TGTGCCAGCAGTCGACAGTGGGACACCGGGGAGCTGTTTTTT. Encoded protein: CASSRQWDTGELFF.

The chain employs TRBV4-2 and TRBJ2-7, with 13 positions matching TRBD2. The ends lost 3 bases at V and 1 base at J; junction bases unmatched: 3. Germline V gives CDR1 LGHNA, CDR2 YNFKEQ. This CDR3 comprises 16 residues. The DNA for the CDR3 is TGTGCCAGCAGCCAGGGACTAGCGGGACTATCCTACGAGCAGTACTTC. It encodes CASSQGLAGLSYEQYF.